This T cell receptor beta chain came from a study of glioma-infiltrating T cells (dated by TCRdb to about 2016). Concerning the study at large: TCR alpha- and beta-chain repertoires were sequenced from glioma tissue, non-neoplastic brain tissue and matched peripheral blood mononuclear cells. To gauge divergence between tissue and blood T-cell populations, every tissue-infiltrating repertoire was compared against the peripheral blood repertoire from the same patient. The paired cohort comprised three low-grade glioma patients, several primary glioblastoma patients and three non-glioma patients contributing non-neoplastic brain tissue.

The iRepertoire nested amplicon-rescue multiplex PCR (arm-PCR) platform was used to amplify TCR alpha and beta CDR3 regions from RNA. For one-step reverse transcription and amplification, about 100-450 ng of tissue mRNA or PBMC total RNA was used as input. Following bead purification, Illumina adapters were added through a secondary multiplex PCR, and the libraries were then gel-purified between 200 and 400 bp. Demultiplexing relied on internal 6-nucleotide barcodes carried by the libraries. Libraries were sequenced on an Illumina MiSeq with 2x220 or 2x250 nucleotide paired-end reads. As for the authors' bioinformatics: FLASH 1.2.11 was used to merge paired reads, and BWA-MEM then aligned the reads to the GRCh37 human genome before TRA and TRB reads were extracted. For V and J assignment, an IMGT-derived reference of cassette sequences and CDR3 motifs that included pseudogenes was used. Three-frame translation of reads was performed, and productive CDR3s were defined as those with a C...FGXG motif and no stop codons. Unique combinations of V-J cassette pair and CDR3 amino acid sequence were defined as clonotypes. Hamming distance filtering was applied to reads, with thresholds set by the sequence error rate of each sample in mapped regions. The raw public data were reprocessed by TCRdb itself: fastp quality trimming at Q25, MiXCR clonotype calling, in-frame beta chains only. Each record represents a unique CDR3 protein, reported with the most common genes and DNA among its rows. TCRdb, not the authors, supplied the V and J calls. The sample contains 100,000 to 150,000 distinct CDR3 sequences, approximately 25% of them found a single time. Of the sample, roughly 15% falls within the top ten clones.

CDR1 DFQATT and CDR2 SNEGSKA are derived from the germline V gene (reference sequence). From the cysteine through the phenylalanine, the CDR3 covers 14 amino acids. The retained sequence is limited to the CDR3, 42 bases, with the frame set at the first base. V is clipped by 4 bases and J by 7 bases, and the sequence between their germline boundaries is 19 bases long. This clonotype was detected many times. Its antigen specificity is not known. The sample holds no much larger clone one base away, and base qualities are not on file. General conclusions and limits of the study: VJ-independent divergence between tissue and blood was found to be below expectation in non-neoplastic patients but above expectation in all gliomas, particularly low-grade gliomas. The group comparisons were based on small numbers of patients: three non-neoplastic, three low-grade glioma and roughly eight glioblastoma patients. Only a very small number of CDR3 sequences turned up in both tissue and blood, a result put down to high CDR3 diversity combined with limited sampling.

Here the chain combines TRBV20-1 and TRBJ1-1; the D segment cannot be called with confidence. This receptor was obtained from a human donor with low-grade glioma or glioblastoma, undergoing nonglioma brain surgery, or in good health (not recorded which). Sequenced input: glioma tissue, nonneoplastic brain tissue, or PBMCs (not recorded which). The CDR3 region has the sequence CSAKFEVGIREAFF. The sequenced DNA: TGCAGTGCTAAATTTGAAGTGGGGATACGTGAAGCTTTCTTT.